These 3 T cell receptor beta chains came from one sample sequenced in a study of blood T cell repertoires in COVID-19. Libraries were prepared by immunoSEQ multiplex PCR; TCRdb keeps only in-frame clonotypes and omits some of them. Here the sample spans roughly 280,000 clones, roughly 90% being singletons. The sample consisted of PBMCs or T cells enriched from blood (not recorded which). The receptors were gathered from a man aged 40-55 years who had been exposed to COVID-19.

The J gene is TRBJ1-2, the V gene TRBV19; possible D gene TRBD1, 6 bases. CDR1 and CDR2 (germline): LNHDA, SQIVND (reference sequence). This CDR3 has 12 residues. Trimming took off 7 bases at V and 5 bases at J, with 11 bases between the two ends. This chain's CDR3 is CASIGGGYGYTF. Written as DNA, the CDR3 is TGTGCCAGTATAGGGGGGGGATATGGCTACACCTTC. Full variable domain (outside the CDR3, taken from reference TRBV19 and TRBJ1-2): DGGITQSPKYLFRKEGQNVTLSCEQNLNHDAMYWYRQDPGQGLRLIYYSQIVNDFQKGDIAEGYSVSREKKESFPLTVTSAQKNPTAFYLCASIGGGYGYTFGSGTRLTVV.

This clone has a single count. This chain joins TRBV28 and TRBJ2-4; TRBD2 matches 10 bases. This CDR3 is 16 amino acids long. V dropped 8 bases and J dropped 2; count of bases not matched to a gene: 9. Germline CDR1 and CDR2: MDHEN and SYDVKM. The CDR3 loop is CASSASGRGSKNIQYF. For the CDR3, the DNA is TGTGCCAGCTCCGCTAGCGGGAGAGGGTCCAAAAACATTCAGTACTTC.

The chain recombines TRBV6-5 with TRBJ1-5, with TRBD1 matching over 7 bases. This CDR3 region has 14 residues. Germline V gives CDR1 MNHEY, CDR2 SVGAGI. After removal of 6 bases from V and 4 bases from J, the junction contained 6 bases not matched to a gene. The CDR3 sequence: CASRGDSENQPQHF. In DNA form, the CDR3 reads TGTGCCAGCAGGGGGGACAGTGAGAATCAGCCCCAGCATTTT.